The clone carrying this T cell receptor beta chain was detected only once. In the study's own analysis: Amplification with reference gene primers provided the estimates of nucleated cell counts. Assay: immunoSEQ multiplex PCR; the TCRdb copy retains only in-frame clones and omits some. The DNA gave D and trimming, while V, J and clone size come from that table. The sample lists 240,000 or so clones, roughly 82% occurring once. This record comes from a study of blood T cell repertoires in COVID-19. Study at large: The samples span acute and convalescent COVID-19 from the United States, Italy and Spain.

The CDR3 consists of 15 residues. CDR1 is SGHKS and CDR2 is YYEKEE in the germline V gene (reference sequence). Trimming took off 5 bases at V and 6 bases at J, with 21 bases between the two ends. Participants, about 18 to 90 years old, spanned around 25 US areas. Recovered status applied to Cohort 3 donors who had two consecutive negative PCRs. It also applied to those with clearance or with symptom resolution. The sequenced sample was PBMCs or T cells enriched from blood (not recorded which). The chain is built from TRBV5-5 and TRBJ2-7; weak D call: TRBD1 (5 bases). The clonotype was recovered from a woman aged 45-59 years who had recovered from COVID-19. The CDR3 sequence is CASRPTSGIGGEQYF. CDR3 DNA: TGTGCCAGCAGGCCCACCTCAGGGATCGGCGGCGAGCAGTACTTC.